A selection of T cell receptor beta chains follows, all from one sample in a study of OX40 agonist ivuxolimab in advanced cancers. The table came from immunoSEQ multiplex PCR; TCRdb's copy has only in-frame clones and leaves some out. The sample lists 55,000 to 65,000 clones, approximately 81% occurring once. Source: CD4+ or CD8+ T cells sorted from blood, taken in a trial of the OX40 agonist ivuxolimab. Receptors originate from an adult with an advanced solid tumor such as melanoma, head and neck, liver or kidney cancer. Both conserved end residues are part of each CDR3. The D gene is left open where the match is weak. Clone size, where shown, is once, few, many, or a class for clones that have expanded.

clone_size: .
j_call: TRBJ2-3
d_call: .
v_call: TRBV11-2
cdr3_aa: CASSFLVGGDTDTQYF
cdr3_nt: TGTGCCAGCAGCTTCCTCGTCGGCGGGGACACAGATACGCAGTATTTT

clone_size: .
j_call: TRBJ2-7
d_call: .
v_call: TRBV11-1
cdr3_aa: CASSPSQSSYEQYF
cdr3_nt: TGTGCCAGCAGCCCTTCCCAAAGCTCCTACGAGCAGTACTTC

clone_size: .
j_call: TRBJ1-2
d_call: TRBD1
v_call: TRBV5-5
cdr3_aa: CASSPGQGAMTYGYTF
cdr3_nt: TGTGCCAGCAGCCCGGGACAGGGGGCGATGACCTATGGCTACACCTTC

clone_size: once
j_call: TRBJ2-7
d_call: .
v_call: TRBV4-1
cdr3_aa: CASSFSTGEEYEQYF
cdr3_nt: TGCGCCAGCAGCTTCTCCACGGGGGAGGAATACGAGCAGTACTTC

clone_size: .
j_call: TRBJ2-5
d_call: .
v_call: TRBV29-1
cdr3_aa: CSVEVPRRETQYF
cdr3_nt: TGCAGCGTTGAAGTCCCTAGGCGAGAGACCCAGTACTTC

clone_size: few
j_call: TRBJ2-5
d_call: .
v_call: TRBV9
cdr3_aa: CASSVDGRRETQYF
cdr3_nt: TGTGCCAGCAGCGTGGACGGGAGAAGGGAGACCCAGTACTTC

clone_size: .
j_call: TRBJ2-5
d_call: .
v_call: TRBV5-1
cdr3_aa: CASSLVGQTQETQYF
cdr3_nt: TGCGCCAGCAGCTTGGTAGGCCAGACACAAGAGACCCAGTACTTC

clone_size: once
j_call: TRBJ2-2
d_call: .
v_call: TRBV7-8
cdr3_aa: CASSLAGQPNTGELFF
cdr3_nt: TGTGCCAGCAGCTTAGCAGGACAGCCGAACACCGGGGAGCTGTTTTTT

clone_size: .
j_call: TRBJ1-5
d_call: .
v_call: TRBV9
cdr3_aa: CASSGDINQPQHF
cdr3_nt: TGTGCCAGCAGCGGCGACATCAATCAGCCCCAGCATTTT

clone_size: .
j_call: TRBJ1-2
d_call: .
v_call: TRBV15
cdr3_aa: CATSRDLGSNYGYTF
cdr3_nt: TGTGCCACCAGCAGAGACCTAGGCAGTAACTATGGCTACACCTTC

clone_size: .
j_call: TRBJ1-3
d_call: .
v_call: TRBV7-8
cdr3_aa: CASSGGRTGNTIYF
cdr3_nt: TGTGCCAGCAGCGGCGGCAGAACTGGAAACACCATATATTTT

clone_size: few
j_call: TRBJ2-3
d_call: TRBD1
v_call: TRBV5-4
cdr3_aa: CASSLGQGAWDTQYF
cdr3_nt: TGTGCCAGCAGCTTGGGACAGGGGGCGTGGGATACGCAGTATTTT

clone_size: .
j_call: TRBJ1-2
d_call: .
v_call: TRBV11-2
cdr3_aa: CASSSINRALGGYTF
cdr3_nt: TGTGCCAGCAGCTCAATCAACCGGGCCCTAGGCGGCTACACCTTC

clone_size: .
j_call: TRBJ1-1
d_call: .
v_call: TRBV19
cdr3_aa: CASTQWTEAFF
cdr3_nt: TGTGCCAGTACCCAGTGGACTGAAGCTTTCTTT

clone_size: .
j_call: TRBJ2-7
d_call: TRBD1
v_call: TRBV10-3
cdr3_aa: CAISPGQGEYEQYF
cdr3_nt: TGTGCCATCAGTCCGGGACAGGGGGAATACGAGCAGTACTTC

clone_size: once
j_call: TRBJ1-1
d_call: .
v_call: TRBV28
cdr3_aa: CASSLTMNTEAFF
cdr3_nt: TGTGCCAGCAGTTTGACTATGAACACTGAAGCTTTCTTT

clone_size: .
j_call: TRBJ2-4
d_call: .
v_call: TRBV5-8
cdr3_aa: CASSLVNIQYF
cdr3_nt: TGTGCCAGCAGCTTGGTAAACATTCAGTACTTC

clone_size: .
j_call: TRBJ2-5
d_call: .
v_call: TRBV15
cdr3_aa: CATSRDLREETQYF
cdr3_nt: TGTGCCACCAGCAGAGATTTAAGGGAAGAGACCCAGTACTTC

clone_size: few
j_call: TRBJ2-7
d_call: TRBD1
v_call: TRBV30
cdr3_aa: CAWSGTGPYEQYF
cdr3_nt: TGTGCCTGGAGTGGGACAGGCCCCTACGAGCAGTACTTC

clone_size: once
j_call: TRBJ2-7
d_call: TRBD1
v_call: TRBV5-8
cdr3_aa: CASSKGQGKYEQYF
cdr3_nt: TGTGCCAGCAGCAAGGGACAGGGAAAATACGAGCAGTACTTC

clone_size: .
j_call: TRBJ2-1
d_call: .
v_call: TRBV15
cdr3_aa: CATSRGGAGYNEQFF
cdr3_nt: TGTGCCACCAGCAGGGGGGGAGCGGGCTACAATGAGCAGTTCTTC

clone_size: .
j_call: TRBJ2-7
d_call: TRBD1
v_call: TRBV19
cdr3_aa: CASSTGQGAAYEQYF
cdr3_nt: TGTGCCAGTAGTACCGGACAGGGGGCGGCCTACGAGCAGTACTTC